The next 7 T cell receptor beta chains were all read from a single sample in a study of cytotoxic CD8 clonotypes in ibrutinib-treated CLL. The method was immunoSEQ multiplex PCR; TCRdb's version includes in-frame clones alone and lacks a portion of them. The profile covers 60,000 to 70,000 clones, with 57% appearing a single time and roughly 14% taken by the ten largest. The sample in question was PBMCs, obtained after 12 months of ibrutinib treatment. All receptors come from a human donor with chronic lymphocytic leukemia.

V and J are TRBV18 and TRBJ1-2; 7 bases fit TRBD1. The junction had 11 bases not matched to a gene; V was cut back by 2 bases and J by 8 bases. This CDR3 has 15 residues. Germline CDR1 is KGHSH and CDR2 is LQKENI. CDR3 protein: CASSPGTAGGRGYTF. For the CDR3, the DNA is TGTGCCAGCTCACCAGGGACAGCCGGAGGGAGAGGCTACACCTTC.

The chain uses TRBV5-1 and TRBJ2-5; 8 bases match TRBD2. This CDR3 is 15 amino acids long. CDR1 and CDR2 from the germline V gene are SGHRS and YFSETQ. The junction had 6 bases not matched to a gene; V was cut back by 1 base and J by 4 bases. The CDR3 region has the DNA TGCGCCAGCAGCTTGACGGGAGGGCCAGTAGAGACCCAGTACTTC. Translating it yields CASSLTGGPVETQYF. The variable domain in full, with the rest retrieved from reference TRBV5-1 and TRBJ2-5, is KAGVTQTPRYLIKTRGQQVTLSCSPISGHRSVSWYQQTPGQGLQFLFEYFSETQRNKGNFPGRFSGRQFSNSRSEMNVSTLELGDSALYLCASSLTGGPVETQYFGPGTRLLVL.

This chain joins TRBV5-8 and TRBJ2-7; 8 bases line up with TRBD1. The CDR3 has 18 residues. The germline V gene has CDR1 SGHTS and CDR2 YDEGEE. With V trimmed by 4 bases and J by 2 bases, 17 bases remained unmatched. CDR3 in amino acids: CASSQDRGAALNPYEQYV. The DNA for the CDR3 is TGTGCCAGCAGCCAAGACAGGGGCGCTGCCCTCAATCCCTACGAGCAGTACGTC.

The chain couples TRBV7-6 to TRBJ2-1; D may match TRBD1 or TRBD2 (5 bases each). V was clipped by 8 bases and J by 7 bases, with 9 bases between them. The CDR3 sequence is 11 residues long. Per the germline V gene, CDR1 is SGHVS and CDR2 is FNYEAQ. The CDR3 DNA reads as TGTGCCAGCGGGGGATATAATGAGCAGTTCTTC. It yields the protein CASGGYNEQFF.

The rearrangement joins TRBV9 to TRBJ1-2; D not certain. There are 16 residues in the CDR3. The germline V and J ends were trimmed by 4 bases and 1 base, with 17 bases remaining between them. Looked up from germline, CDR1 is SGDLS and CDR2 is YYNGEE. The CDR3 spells CASSPRTLTLNYGYTF. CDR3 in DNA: TGTGCCAGCAGCCCCCGGACCTTGACCCTTAACTATGGCTACACCTTC.

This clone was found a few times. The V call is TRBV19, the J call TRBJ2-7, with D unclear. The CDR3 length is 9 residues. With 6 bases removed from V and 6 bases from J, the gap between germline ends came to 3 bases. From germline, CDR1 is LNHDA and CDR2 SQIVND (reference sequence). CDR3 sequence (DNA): TGTGCCAGTAGGGTCGAGCAGTACGTC. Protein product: CASRVEQYV.

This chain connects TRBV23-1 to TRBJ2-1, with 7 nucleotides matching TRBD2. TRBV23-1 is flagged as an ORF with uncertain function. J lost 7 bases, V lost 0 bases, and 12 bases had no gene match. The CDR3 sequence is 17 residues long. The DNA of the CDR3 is TGCGCCAGCAGTCAATCGCCCTTGGGAGGGACCCGTAATGAGCAGTTCTTC. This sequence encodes CASSQSPLGGTRNEQFF.